These 10 T cell receptor beta chains share one sample of origin, sequenced in a study of response to subunit inactivated influenza vaccine. TCRdb re-analysed the RT-PCR reads in MiXCR, keeping a single row per CDR3 protein. The sample yields about half a million distinct CDR3 sequences, about 7.6% seen once. The source was PBMCs from blood, collected roughly 24 months after vaccination. The receptors were gathered from a man between 50 and 75 years old who received an inactivated influenza vaccine.

This clonotype was counted between two and nine times. The chain carries TRBV7-2 and TRBJ2-7; no definite D call. This CDR3 comprises 15 residues. Trimming left V 3 bases short and J 0 bases short, with 12 bases between. Germline CDR1 reads SGHTA; CDR2 reads FQGNSA. The DNA for the CDR3 is TGTGCCAGCAGCTTGCCAGGCGAGACCTCCTACGAGCAGTACTTC. This translates into CASSLPGETSYEQYF.

The chain links TRBV29-1 to TRBJ1-3; the D is unclear. The CDR3 is made up of 12 amino acids. V was shortened by 6 bases and J by 1 base, with 7 bases between the two germline ends. Per germline, CDR1 SQVTM and CDR2 ANQGSEA. This CDR3 is CSVKRSGNTIYF. The CDR3 coding sequence is TGCAGCGTGAAACGATCTGGAAACACCATATATTTT.

Many counts were recorded for this clonotype. The rearrangement joins TRBV12-3 or TRBV12-4 to TRBJ2-5; 7 positions match TRBD2. This CDR3 has 14 amino acids. Trimming at V came to 2 bases and at J to 4 bases, leaving 4 bases not matched to a gene. The CDR3 sequence: CASSLHPGGETQYF. CDR3 bases: TGTGCCAGCAGTTTACATCCGGGAGGAGAGACCCAGTACTTC.

This clonotype was counted only a few times. The chain recombines TRBV7-2 with TRBJ2-5; TRBD2 matches at 9 bases. Per the germline V gene, CDR1 is SGHTA and CDR2 is FQGNSA. The CDR3 covers 16 residues. J gave up 4 bases and V 5 bases, and 11 bases lay outside the gene matches. CDR3 in DNA: TGTGCCAGCAGCCCCTTAGGCGGGAGGGCGCGAGAGACCCAGTACTTC. This gives the protein CASSPLGGRARETQYF.

This rearrangement joins TRBV7-2 to TRBJ2-5; TRBD2 matches at 9 bases. V gave up 0 bases and J gave up 2 bases; unmatched junction bases: 4. Germline values: CDR1 SGHTA, CDR2 FQGNSA. The CDR3 covers 16 residues. In DNA, the CDR3 is TGTGCCAGCAGCTTAGCGAGGACTAGCGTACAAGAGACCCAGTACTTC. Amino acids: CASSLARTSVQETQYF.

This clonotype was found a few times. The chain has TRBV7-9 and TRBJ2-7; TRBD1 aligns across 9 bases. The V segment lost 5 bases and the J segment 3 bases; nucleotides outside the gene matches: 5. The CDR3 extends over 14 amino acids. The germline V gene has CDR1 SEHNR and CDR2 FQNEAQ (reference sequence). Here the CDR3 DNA reads TGTGCCAGCAGCCCCCGGGACAGGGTCTACGAGCAGTACTTC. Translated, it gives CASSPRDRVYEQYF.

This clonotype was seen ten or more times. V usage is TRBV7-2 and J usage is TRBJ2-1; 9 nucleotides line up with TRBD2. Per the germline V gene, CDR1 is SGHTA and CDR2 is FQGNSA. V shed 5 bases, J shed 4 bases, and the junction held 6 bases outside the gene matches. This CDR3 is built from 15 residues. This CDR3 reads CASSPSGGRYNEQFF. CDR3 bases: TGTGCCAGCAGCCCGAGCGGGGGGAGGTACAATGAGCAGTTCTTC.

In this sample, this clonotype turned up many times. The chain combines TRBV7-2 with TRBJ1-4; 7 bases map to TRBD1. J gave up 6 bases and V 5 bases, and 3 bases lay outside the gene matches. The germline V gene has CDR1 SGHTA and CDR2 FQGNSA. CDR3 size: 13 residues. CDR3: CASSAQGYEKLFF. In nucleotides, the CDR3 is TGTGCCAGCAGCGCACAGGGGTATGAAAAACTGTTTTTT. Combining the CDR3 with reference TRBV7-2 and TRBJ1-4 gives the whole variable domain GAGVSQSPSNKVTEKGKDVELRCDPISGHTALYWYRQSLGQGLEFLIYFQGNSAPDKSGLPSDRFSAERTGGSVSTLTIQRTQQEDSAVYLCASSAQGYEKLFFGSGTQLSVL.

CDR3 sequence reads: CASSPLAESYNEQFF. The CDR3 DNA reads TGTGCCAGCAGTCCTCTAGCGGAATCCTACAATGAGCAGTTCTTC. This chain uses TRBV6-2 or TRBV6-3 with TRBJ2-1, with 7 bases fitting TRBD2. The CDR3 extends over 15 amino acids. CDR1 and CDR2 (germline): MNHEY, SVGEGT. V was pared by 5 bases and J by 1 base, with 5 bases of the junction left unmatched.

This clonotype was counted at least ten times. The CDR3 spells CASSPLGLAGAEQYF. The CDR3 DNA reads as TGTGCCAGCAGCCCCCTGGGACTAGCGGGAGCCGAGCAGTACTTC. The chain couples TRBV7-2 to TRBJ2-7, with TRBD2 identical over 14 bases. The V and J ends lost 5 bases and 6 bases, in that order; junction bases with no gene match: 6. The CDR3 has 15 amino acids. Germline CDR1 is SGHTA and CDR2 is FQGNSA.